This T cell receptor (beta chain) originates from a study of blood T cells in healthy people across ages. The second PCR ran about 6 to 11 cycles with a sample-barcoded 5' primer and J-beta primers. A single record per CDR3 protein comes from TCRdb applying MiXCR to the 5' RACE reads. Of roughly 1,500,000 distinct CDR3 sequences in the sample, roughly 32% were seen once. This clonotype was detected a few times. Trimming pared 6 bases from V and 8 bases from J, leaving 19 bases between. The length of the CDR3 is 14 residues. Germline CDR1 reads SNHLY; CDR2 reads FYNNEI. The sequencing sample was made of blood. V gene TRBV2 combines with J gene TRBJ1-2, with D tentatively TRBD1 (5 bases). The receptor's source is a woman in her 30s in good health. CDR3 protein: CASSVLGTTGGYTF. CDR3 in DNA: TGTGCCAGCAGCGTCCTCGGGACGACGGGAGGCTACACCTTC.